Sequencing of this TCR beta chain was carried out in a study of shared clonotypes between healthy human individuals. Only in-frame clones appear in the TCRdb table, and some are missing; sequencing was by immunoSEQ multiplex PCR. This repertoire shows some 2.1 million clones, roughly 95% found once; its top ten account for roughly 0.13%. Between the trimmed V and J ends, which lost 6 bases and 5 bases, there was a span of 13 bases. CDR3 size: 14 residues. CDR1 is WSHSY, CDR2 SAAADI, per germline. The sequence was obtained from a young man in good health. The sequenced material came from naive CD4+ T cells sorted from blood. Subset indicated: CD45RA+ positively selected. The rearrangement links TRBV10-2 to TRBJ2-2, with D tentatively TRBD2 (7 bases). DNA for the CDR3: TGCGCCAGCAGAGGGGGACTACGAACCGGGGAGCTGTTTTTT. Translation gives CASRGGLRTGELFF.